This entry lists 28 T cell receptor beta chains sequenced from one sample in a study of blood T cell repertoires in COVID-19. Assay used: immunoSEQ multiplex PCR; TCRdb lists only in-frame clones, some missing. The sample lists about 260,000 clones, approximately 90% seen once, with approximately 4% in the top ten. Sequencing was performed on peripheral blood. These receptors were taken from a man between 60 and 75 years old who had recovered from COVID-19.

The genes are TRBV2 and TRBJ2-2, with a weak D call TRBD2 (7 bases). Germline CDR1 SNHLY, CDR2 FYNNEI. Trimming shortened V by 4 bases and J by 0 bases, and 12 bases separated the two germline ends. The CDR3 runs to 16 residues. CDR3 amino acids: CASSVRGATNTGELFF. CDR3 nucleotides: TGTGCCAGCAGTGTCCGGGGGGCCACGAACACCGGGGAGCTGTTTTTT.

V and J are TRBV6-2 or TRBV6-3 and TRBJ1-1, with D unclear. This CDR3 has 14 residues. Between the trimmed V and J ends, which lost 4 bases and 4 bases, there was a span of 13 bases. The germline V gene encodes CDR1 MNHEY and CDR2 SVGEGT. In DNA, the CDR3 is TGTGCCAGCAGTTCAAACCGACGGAGCACTGAAGCTTTCTTT. It encodes CASSSNRRSTEAFF.

This sequence joins TRBV6-5 and TRBJ1-4; 9 nucleotides line up with TRBD1. The CDR3 sequence is 14 residues long. The J segment lost 7 bases and the V segment lost 6 bases, leaving 6 bases of the junction unmatched. Per germline, CDR1 MNHEY and CDR2 SVGAGI. CDR3 nucleotides: TGTGCCAGCAGAAGGGACAGGGTTGTTGAAAAACTGTTTTTT. Residues: CASRRDRVVEKLFF.

The CDR3 loop reads CASTPGTGALPRYNEQFF. The DNA of the CDR3 is TGCGCCAGCACCCCCGGGACAGGGGCCTTACCTCGCTACAATGAGCAGTTCTTC. This chain joins TRBV23-1 and TRBJ2-1; TRBD1 agrees at 10 bases. TRBV23-1 is designated an ORF whose function remains uncertain. V lost 7 bases to trimming and J lost 3 bases; unmatched junction nucleotides: 15. The CDR3 contains 18 residues.

CDR3 bases: TGTGCCAGCAACGGAATGGGGGGGGGCGGCGGCGAGCAGTACTTC. The encoded protein is CASNGMGGGGGEQYF. The chain is built from TRBV27 and TRBJ2-7; D is perhaps TRBD2 (7 bases). The ends were cut back, 7 bases at V and 6 bases at J, with 22 bases in the middle. Germline V gene data show CDR1 as MNHEY and CDR2 as SMNVEV (reference sequence). The CDR3 has 15 residues.

The V call is TRBV12-1, the J call TRBJ1-1. TRBV12-1 is recorded as a pseudogene. The CDR3 loop spans 13 amino acids. CDR3: CASSPRGYTEAFF. Here the CDR3 DNA reads TGTGCCAGCAGCCCACGAGGGTACACTGAAGCTTTCTTT.

The J gene is TRBJ1-1, the V gene TRBV5-1, with D unresolved. V dropped 1 base and J dropped 0 bases, with 4 bases sitting between them. The CDR3 spans 13 residues. Germline CDR1 is SGHRS and CDR2 is YFSETQ. CDR3 sequence reads: CASSLSVNTEAFF. DNA of the CDR3: TGCGCCAGCAGCTTGTCTGTGAACACTGAAGCTTTCTTT.

The genes are TRBV14 and TRBJ2-3; D perhaps matches TRBD2 (5 bases). Germline CDR1 SGHDN, CDR2 FVKESK. This CDR3 has 16 residues. Trimming left V 0 bases short and J 6 bases short, with 16 bases between. CDR3 sequence: CASSQDSAAPWDTQYF. The DNA of the CDR3 is TGTGCCAGCAGCCAAGATTCAGCGGCTCCATGGGATACGCAGTATTTT.

In regard to this clone: This may stem from a read error, because a much larger clone lies one nucleotide away. The chain carries TRBV2 and TRBJ1-2, with 9 bases lining up with TRBD1. The CDR3 loop spans 14 amino acids. Germline CDR1 and CDR2: SNHLY and FYNNEI. The CDR3 coding sequence is TGTGTCAGCAGTGAGGGTAGGGACAGGGCTGGCTACACCTTC. It yields the protein CVSSEGRDRAGYTF.

This chain connects TRBV9 to TRBJ1-2, with D perhaps TRBD1 (6 bases). The CDR3 has 14 residues. Trimming shortened V by 1 base and J by 3 bases, and 10 bases separated the two germline ends. From germline, CDR1 is SGDLS and CDR2 YYNGEE. CDR3 in amino acids: CASSVSGGDYGYTF. CDR3 DNA sequence: TGTGCCAGCAGCGTATCTGGGGGCGACTATGGCTACACCTTC.

This sequence joins TRBV7-8 and TRBJ2-7, with 10 nucleotides matching TRBD2. CDR1 and CDR2 from the germline V gene are SGHVS and FQNEAQ. This CDR3 spans 14 amino acids. The V segment lost 4 bases and the J segment 0 bases; nucleotides outside the gene matches: 0. The CDR3 region has the DNA TGTGCCAGCAGCTCTAGCGGGAGCTCCTACGAGCAGTACTTC. Translated: CASSSSGSSYEQYF.

The rearrangement links TRBV18 to TRBJ2-5, with 10 bases fitting TRBD1. The CDR3 is 14 residues long. Germline V gene data show CDR1 as KGHSH and CDR2 as LQKENI. Germline trimming cut 3 bases from V and 7 bases from J; bases unmatched to any gene: 5. The CDR3 DNA reads TGTGCCAGCTCACCGGGACAGGGGAAAGGGACCCAGTACTTC. Translation: CASSPGQGKGTQYF.

The chain combines TRBV5-1 with TRBJ2-7, with TRBD2 matching 9 bases. V shed 0 bases and J 3 bases; nucleotides not matched to a gene: 10. CDR1 is SGHRS, CDR2 YFSETQ, per germline. CDR3 size: 17 residues. The CDR3 DNA sequence: TGCGCCAGCAGCTTGGCCGGAGGGCGGGGGGGCCTCTACGAGCAGTACTTC. Amino acids: CASSLAGGRGGLYEQYF.

The CDR3 here is CASSYLQGAVFRANTGELFF. The CDR3, as DNA: TGTGCCAGCAGCTACTTACAGGGGGCAGTTTTTCGGGCGAACACCGGGGAGCTGTTTTTT. The V and J genes are TRBV7-8 and TRBJ2-2, with TRBD1 matching 9 bases. CDR3 length: 20 residues. Looked up from germline, CDR1 is SGHVS and CDR2 is FQNEAQ. Losses at the gene ends were 4 bases for V and 0 bases for J; bases not matched to a gene: 15.

The gene calls are TRBV7-9 and TRBJ1-1; D is unresolved. This CDR3 spans 13 amino acids. Germline assignment: CDR1 SEHNR and CDR2 FQNEAQ (reference sequence). The germline V and J ends were trimmed by 1 base and 5 bases, with 8 bases remaining between them. CDR3 amino acids: CASSLVEITEAFF. The DNA of the CDR3 is TGTGCCAGCAGCTTAGTAGAGATAACTGAAGCTTTCTTT. The whole variable domain, filled in from reference TRBV7-9 and TRBJ1-1, reads DTGVSQNPRHKITKRGQNVTFRCDPISEHNRLYWYRQTLGQGPEFLTYFQNEAQLEKSRLLSDRFSAERPKGSFSTLEIQRTEQGDSAMYLCASSLVEITEAFFGQGTRLTVV.

This chain joins TRBV19 and TRBJ2-4, with 10 bases that match TRBD2. The CDR3 consists of 19 residues. CDR1 is LNHDA, CDR2 SQIVND, per germline (reference sequence). V lost 4 bases and J lost 0; bases outside the gene matches: 12. The CDR3 nucleotides read TGTGCCAGTAGTACCATCGGACTAGCGGACAAACTAGCCAAAAACATTCAGTACTTC. The encoded protein is CASSTIGLADKLAKNIQYF.

The chain links TRBV18 to TRBJ1-5; TRBD1 is a possible D gene (5 bases). This CDR3 comprises 15 residues. Trimming removed 3 bases at V and 3 bases at J, with 12 bases between. Germline-derived CDR1 and CDR2 are KGHSH and LQKENI. CDR3 sequence reads: CASSPTQAFNQPQHF. CDR3 sequence (DNA): TGTGCCAGCTCACCGACACAGGCGTTCAATCAGCCCCAGCATTTT.

The chain joins TRBV18 to TRBJ2-1; D is uncertain. This CDR3 is 13 amino acids long. Trimming pared 3 bases from V and 7 bases from J, leaving 10 bases between. Germline CDR1 KGHSH, CDR2 LQKENI. CDR3 nucleotide sequence: TGTGCCAGCTCACCCCCAACGGTGAATGAGCAGTTCTTC. Translating it yields CASSPPTVNEQFF.

This clone was seen once. This rearrangement joins TRBV6-5 to TRBJ2-3; 13 nucleotides line up with TRBD2. Per the germline V gene, CDR1 is MNHEY and CDR2 is SVGAGI. The CDR3 runs 16 residues. V lost 0 bases to trimming and J lost 7 bases; unmatched junction nucleotides: 4. CDR3 amino acids: CASSYSGTSGANTQYF. In nucleotides, the CDR3 is TGTGCCAGCAGTTACTCGGGGACTAGCGGGGCGAATACGCAGTATTTT.

Written as DNA, the CDR3 is TGTGCCAGCAGTTCCCCCCGCGCGGGGGGCCACTACGAGCAGTACTTC. This gives the protein CASSSPRAGGHYEQYF. This chain connects TRBV27 to TRBJ2-7; 8 nucleotides line up with TRBD2. Germline CDR1 MNHEY, CDR2 SMNVEV (reference sequence). J gave up 3 bases and V 4 bases, and 11 bases lay outside the gene matches. The CDR3 has 16 amino acids.

This sequence joins TRBV21-1 and TRBJ2-5; the listed D gene, TRBD2, was not tested against the DNA. TRBV21-1 is a pseudogene. The CDR3 is made up of 14 amino acids. This CDR3 reads CASSKESSGETQYF. As DNA, the CDR3 is TGTGCCAGCAGCAAAGAGTCTAGCGGGGAGACCCAGTACTTC.

This rearrangement joins TRBV3-1 (or the pseudogene TRBV3-2) to TRBJ1-6; a weak D match, TRBD1 (6 bases). The germline gives CDR1 LGHDT, CDR2 YNNKEL (reference sequence). The CDR3 totals 16 residues. The germline V and J ends were trimmed by 1 base and 6 bases, with 13 bases remaining between them. CDR3 sequence (DNA): TGTGCCAGCAGCCAAGGGTTTCAGGGGTCTAATTCACCCCTCCACTTT. Translating gives CASSQGFQGSNSPLHF.

The V gene is TRBV27, the J gene TRBJ1-3, with D perhaps TRBD1 (5 bases). Per germline, CDR1 MNHEY and CDR2 SMNVEV (reference sequence). The CDR3 has 16 amino acids. V lost 5 bases, J lost 3 bases, and 17 bases lay in between. Here the CDR3 reads CASSPTPRVGGNTIYF. The CDR3 DNA is TGTGCCAGCAGTCCTACCCCCAGGGTAGGTGGAAACACCATATATTTT.

The rearrangement uses TRBV3-1 (or the pseudogene TRBV3-2) and TRBJ2-1, with 9 bases lining up with TRBD2. The CDR3 has 15 amino acids. CDR1 and CDR2 (germline): LGHDT, YNNKEL (reference sequence). V gave up 5 bases and J gave up 12 bases; unmatched junction bases: 14. CDR3 coding DNA: TGTGCCAGCAGCTTCACGGCTAGCGGGGTCATTAGGCAGTTCTTC. Translating gives CASSFTASGVIRQFF.

This chain joins TRBV5-1 and TRBJ2-3; tentatively, D is TRBD2 (6 bases). The V end was cut by 0 bases, the J end by 6 bases, with 20 bases between. The CDR3 contains 17 residues. Germline values: CDR1 SGHRS, CDR2 YFSETQ. Here the CDR3 reads CASSLAQAGPKLDTQYF. Written as DNA, the CDR3 is TGCGCCAGCAGCTTGGCCCAGGCGGGGCCCAAGTTGGATACGCAGTATTTT.

The chain couples TRBV5-4 to TRBJ2-1; no reliable D call. The CDR3 consists of 15 residues. V lost 4 bases and J 4 bases, leaving 15 bases between the germline ends. Germline V gene sequence: CDR1 SGHNT, CDR2 YYREEE (reference sequence). CDR3 sequence reads: CASSPGGSLYNEQFF. CDR3 sequence (DNA): TGTGCCAGCAGCCCCGGCGGTAGCCTATACAATGAGCAGTTCTTC.

The genes are TRBV29-1 and TRBJ1-2; TRBD1 matches at 10 bases. Trimming cost V 6 bases and J 1 base; bases outside gene matches: 5. Looked up from germline, CDR1 is SQVTM and CDR2 is ANQGSEA. This CDR3 spans 14 amino acids. The CDR3 loop is CSVEGTGDNYGYTF. CDR3 DNA sequence: TGCAGCGTGGAGGGGACAGGGGATAACTATGGCTACACCTTC.

This sequence joins TRBV11-3 and TRBJ2-2; 7 bases match TRBD2. Losses at the gene ends were 5 bases for V and 8 bases for J; bases not matched to a gene: 8. This CDR3 is 14 amino acids long. The V gene's germline CDR1 is SGHNT and CDR2 YENEEA. The CDR3: CASSVNGGMGELFF. The CDR3 nucleotides are TGTGCCAGCAGCGTAAACGGGGGGATGGGGGAGCTGTTTTTT. Supplemented by reference TRBV11-3 and TRBJ2-2, the full variable domain reads EAGVVQSPRYKIIEKKQPVAFWCNPISGHNTLYWYLQNLGQGPELLIRYENEEAVDDSQLPKDRFSAERLKGVDSTLKIQPAELGDSAVYLCASSVNGGMGELFFGEGSRLTVL.